The clone carrying this T cell receptor beta chain was observed once. The sample is drawn from a study of shared clonotypes between healthy human individuals. The assay ran at deep level. Libraries were prepared by immunoSEQ multiplex PCR; TCRdb keeps only in-frame clonotypes and omits some of them. The data show 2.3 million or so clones, approximately 93% seen once. Looked up from germline, CDR1 is SGHTA and CDR2 is FQGNSA. V was shortened by 0 bases and J by 3 bases, with 9 bases between the two germline ends. The CDR3 contains 15 residues. The rearrangement links TRBV7-2 to TRBJ1-5; the D is unclear. The sequencing input was naive CD4+ T cells from PBMCs. Subset described: CD45RA+ positively selected. This TCR was recovered from a man between 18 and 29 years old in good health. Some clones in this sample may be carry-over from other donors' samples. The CDR3 nucleotides are TGTGCCAGCAGCTTAGCAGCTTGGAACAATCAGCCCCAGCATTTT. This sequence encodes CASSLAAWNNQPQHF.